This T cell receptor (beta chain) appears in the sequencing data of a study of CD8+ T cells in alopecia areata. Points from the study as a whole: Scalp sequencing captures resident alphabeta T cells of normal skin too.

The authors extracted RNA and reverse transcribed it into cDNA as the sequencing template. TCRdb's copy holds only in-frame clones and misses some; the assay was immunoSEQ multiplex PCR. The table lists about 60,000 clones, more than 45% of them singletons, with approximately 20% in the top ten. As to treatment: oral pan-JAK inhibitor, 5-10 mg twice daily. Germline V gene data show CDR1 as MNHEY and CDR2 as SVGAGI. This CDR3 region has 14 residues. The trim removed 0 bases at V and 8 bases at J, leaving 6 bases unmatched. On this clone itself: Its antigen remains unknown.

This clonotype was obtained from a human donor with alopecia areata. The sequenced sample was CD8+ T cells sorted from blood, obtained between weeks 36 and 40, from a patient treated with tofacitinib. The chain joins TRBV6-5 to TRBJ1-1, with TRBD1 matching over 7 bases. This CDR3 is CASSYSQGVEEAFF. CDR3 coding DNA: TGTGCCAGCAGTTACTCGCAGGGGGTCGAGGAAGCTTTCTTT.